What follows is one T cell receptor beta chain and its context. Its matching antigen is unknown. The data derive from a study of monozygotic twins with inflammatory bowel disease. The study's findings and limits: Ultimately, a single strong signal or clonotype associated with IBD was not supported.

This CDR3 contains 13 residues. CDR1 SGHTA and CDR2 FQGNSA come from the germline V gene. TCRdb re-analyzed the 5' RACE reads; it lists each CDR3 protein once, without DNA. This sample contains a few hundred thousand distinct CDR3 sequences. This clonotype originated in a human donor with ulcerative colitis or Crohn's disease, or a healthy co-twin of an affected twin (not recorded which). V is TRBV7-2 and J is TRBJ2-3; TCRdb designates TRBD1, a call that cannot be tested without DNA. Material for sequencing was blood. CDR3 sequence reads: CASSPNPADTQYF. The whole variable domain, filled in from reference TRBV7-2 and TRBJ2-3, reads GAGVSQSPSNKVTEKGKDVELRCDPISGHTALYWYRQSLGQGLEFLIYFQGNSAPDKSGLPSDRFSAERTGGSVSTLTIQRTQQEDSAVYLCASSPNPADTQYFGPGTRLTVL.